This TCR beta chain was captured by sequencing in a study of T-cell reconstitution after alpha-beta-depleted transplantation in children. This CDR3 spans 19 amino acids. V was trimmed by 5 bases and J by 5 bases, leaving 28 bases between them. The germline gives CDR1 SGHAT, CDR2 FQDESV (reference sequence). During its preparation, the TCRbeta library received unique molecular identifiers. Each CDR3 protein gets one entry after TCRdb re-called the PCR reads with MiXCR. The sample has 200,000 to 250,000 distinct CDR3 sequences, roughly 8% seen once; the top ten hold 5% to 7%. The chain links TRBV11-1 to TRBJ2-1, with D perhaps matching TRBD2 (6 bases). The sample was PBMCs, mostly from graft donor cells, taken 180 days after TCRalphabeta/CD19-depleted stem cell transplant. This clonotype was obtained from a male patient aged 10 to 17 who had a stem cell transplant for acute lymphoblastic leukemia, so the T cells may come from the graft donor. DNA of the CDR3: TGTGCCAGCAGCCCCCCGGCCTCAACCGGGGGAGTTAAGAACAATGAGCAGTTCTTC. Translation gives CASSPPASTGGVKNNEQFF.